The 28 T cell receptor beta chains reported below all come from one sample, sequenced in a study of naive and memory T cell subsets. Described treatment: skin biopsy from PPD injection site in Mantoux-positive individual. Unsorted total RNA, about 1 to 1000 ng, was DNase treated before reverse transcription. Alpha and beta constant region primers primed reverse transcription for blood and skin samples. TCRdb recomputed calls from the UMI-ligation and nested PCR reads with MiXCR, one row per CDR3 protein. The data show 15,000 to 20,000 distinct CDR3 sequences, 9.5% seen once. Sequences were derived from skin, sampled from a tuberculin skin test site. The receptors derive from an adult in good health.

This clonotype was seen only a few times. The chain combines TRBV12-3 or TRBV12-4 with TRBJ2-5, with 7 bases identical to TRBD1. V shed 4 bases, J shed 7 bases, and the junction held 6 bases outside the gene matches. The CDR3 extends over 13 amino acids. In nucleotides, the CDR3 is TGTGCCAGCAGTTCCGGACAGGATGGGACCCAGTACTTC. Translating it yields CASSSGQDGTQYF.

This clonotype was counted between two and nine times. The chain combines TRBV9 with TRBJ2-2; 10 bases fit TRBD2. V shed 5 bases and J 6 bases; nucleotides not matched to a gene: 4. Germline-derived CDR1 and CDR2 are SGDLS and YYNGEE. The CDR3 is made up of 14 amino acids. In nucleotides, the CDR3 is TGTGCCAGCAGGAGCCTAGCGGGAGCCGGGGAGCTGTTTTTT. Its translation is CASRSLAGAGELFF.

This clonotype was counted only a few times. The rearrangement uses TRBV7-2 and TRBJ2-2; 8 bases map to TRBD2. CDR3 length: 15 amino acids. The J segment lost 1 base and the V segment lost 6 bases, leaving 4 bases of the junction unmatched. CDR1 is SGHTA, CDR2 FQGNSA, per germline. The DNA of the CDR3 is TGTGCCAGCAGACTGGGACTAGAGAACACCGGGGAGCTGTTTTTT. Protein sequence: CASRLGLENTGELFF.

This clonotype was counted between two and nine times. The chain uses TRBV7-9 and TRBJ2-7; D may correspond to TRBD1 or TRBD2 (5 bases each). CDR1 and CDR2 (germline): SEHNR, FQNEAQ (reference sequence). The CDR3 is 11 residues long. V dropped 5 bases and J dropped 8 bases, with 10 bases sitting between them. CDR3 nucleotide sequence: TGTGCCAGCAGCCATCCGGGACAGCAGTACTTC. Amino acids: CASSHPGQQYF.

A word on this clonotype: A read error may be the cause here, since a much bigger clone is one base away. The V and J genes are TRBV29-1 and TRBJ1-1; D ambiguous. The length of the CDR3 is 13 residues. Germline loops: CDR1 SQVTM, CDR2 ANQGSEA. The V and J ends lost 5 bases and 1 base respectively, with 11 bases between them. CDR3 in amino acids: CSVPRTWNTEAFF. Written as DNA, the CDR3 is TGCAGCGTTCCCCGGACCTGGAACACTGAAGCTTTCTTT.

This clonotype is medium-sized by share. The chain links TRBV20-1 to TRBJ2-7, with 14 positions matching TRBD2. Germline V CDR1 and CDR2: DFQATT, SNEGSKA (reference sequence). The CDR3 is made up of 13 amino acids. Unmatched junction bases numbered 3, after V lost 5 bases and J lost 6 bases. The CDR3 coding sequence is TGCAGTGCTCCGACTAGCGGGAGGGGCGAGCAGTACTTC. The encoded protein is CSAPTSGRGEQYF.

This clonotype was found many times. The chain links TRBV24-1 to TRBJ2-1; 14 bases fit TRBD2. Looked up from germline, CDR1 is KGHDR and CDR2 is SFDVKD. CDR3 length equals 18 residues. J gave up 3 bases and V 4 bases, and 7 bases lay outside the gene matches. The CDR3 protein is CATSEPRTSGRNYNEQFF. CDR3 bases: TGTGCCACCAGTGAACCACGGACTAGCGGGAGGAACTACAATGAGCAGTTCTTC.

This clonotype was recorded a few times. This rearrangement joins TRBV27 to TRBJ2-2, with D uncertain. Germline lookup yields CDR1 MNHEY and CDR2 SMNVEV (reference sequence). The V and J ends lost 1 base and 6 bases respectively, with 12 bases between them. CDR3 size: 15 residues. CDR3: CASSLLGSKAGELFF. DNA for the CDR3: TGTGCCAGCAGTTTATTGGGAAGTAAGGCCGGGGAGCTGTTTTTT.

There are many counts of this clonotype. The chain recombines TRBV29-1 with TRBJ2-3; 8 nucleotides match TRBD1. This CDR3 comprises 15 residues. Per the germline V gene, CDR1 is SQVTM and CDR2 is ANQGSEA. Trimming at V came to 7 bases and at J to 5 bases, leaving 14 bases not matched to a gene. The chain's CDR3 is CSAGNFGQGIDTQYF. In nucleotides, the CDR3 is TGCAGCGCCGGAAACTTCGGACAGGGCATAGATACGCAGTATTTT.

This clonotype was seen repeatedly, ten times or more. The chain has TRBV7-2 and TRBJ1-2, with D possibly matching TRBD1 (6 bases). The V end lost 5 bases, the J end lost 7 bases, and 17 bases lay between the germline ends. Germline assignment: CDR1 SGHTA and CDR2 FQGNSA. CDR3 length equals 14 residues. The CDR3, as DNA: TGTGCCAGCAGCAAAGAAGGGCGGGGGCTTGGCTACACCTTC. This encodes CASSKEGRGLGYTF.

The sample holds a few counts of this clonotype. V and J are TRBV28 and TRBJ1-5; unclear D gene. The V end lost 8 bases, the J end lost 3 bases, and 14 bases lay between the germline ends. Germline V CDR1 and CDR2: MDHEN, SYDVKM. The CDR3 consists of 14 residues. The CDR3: CASEDILNNQPQHF. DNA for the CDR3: TGTGCCAGCGAAGACATCTTGAACAATCAGCCCCAGCATTTT.

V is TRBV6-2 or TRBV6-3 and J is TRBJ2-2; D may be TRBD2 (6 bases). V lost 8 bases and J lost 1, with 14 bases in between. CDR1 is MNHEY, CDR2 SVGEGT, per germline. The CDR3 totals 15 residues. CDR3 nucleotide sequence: TGTGCCAGCCGGTACGGGGAGGTGAACACCGGGGAGCTGTTTTTT. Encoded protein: CASRYGEVNTGELFF.

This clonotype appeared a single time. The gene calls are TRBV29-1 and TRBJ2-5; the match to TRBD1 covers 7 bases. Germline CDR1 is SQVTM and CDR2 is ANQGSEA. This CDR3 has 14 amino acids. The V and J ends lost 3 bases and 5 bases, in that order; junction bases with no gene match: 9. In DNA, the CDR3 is TGCAGCGTTGACGGGACAGATAGTAGGGAGACCCAGTACTTC. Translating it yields CSVDGTDSRETQYF.

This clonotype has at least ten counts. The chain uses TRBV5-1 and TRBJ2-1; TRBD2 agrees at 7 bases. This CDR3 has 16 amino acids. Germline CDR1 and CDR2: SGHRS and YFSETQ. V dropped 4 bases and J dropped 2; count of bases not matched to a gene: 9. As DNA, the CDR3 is TGCGCCAGCAGCCGACCTCTAGCGGACCCCTACAATGAGCAGTTCTTC. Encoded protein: CASSRPLADPYNEQFF.

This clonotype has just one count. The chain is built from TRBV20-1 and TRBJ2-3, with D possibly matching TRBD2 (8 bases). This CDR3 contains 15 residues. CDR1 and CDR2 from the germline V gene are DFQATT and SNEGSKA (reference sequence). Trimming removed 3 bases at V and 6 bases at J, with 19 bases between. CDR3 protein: CSARIAGRGQDTQYF. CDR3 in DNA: TGCAGTGCTAGGATAGCCGGGAGGGGACAGGATACGCAGTATTTT.

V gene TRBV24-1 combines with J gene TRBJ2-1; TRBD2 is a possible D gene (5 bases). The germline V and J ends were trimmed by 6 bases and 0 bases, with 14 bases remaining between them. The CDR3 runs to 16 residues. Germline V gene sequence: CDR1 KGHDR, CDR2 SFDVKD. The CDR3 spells CATSTPEGSSYNEQFF. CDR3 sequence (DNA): TGTGCCACCAGTACACCGGAAGGGAGCTCCTACAATGAGCAGTTCTTC.

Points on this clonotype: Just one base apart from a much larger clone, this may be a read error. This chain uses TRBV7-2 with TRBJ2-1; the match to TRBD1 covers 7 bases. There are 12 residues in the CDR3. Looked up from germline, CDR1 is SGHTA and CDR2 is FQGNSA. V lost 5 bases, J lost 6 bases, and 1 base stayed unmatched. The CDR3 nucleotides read TGTGCCAGCAGCCACAGGGGCAATGAGCAGTTCTTC. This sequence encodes CASSHRGNEQFF.

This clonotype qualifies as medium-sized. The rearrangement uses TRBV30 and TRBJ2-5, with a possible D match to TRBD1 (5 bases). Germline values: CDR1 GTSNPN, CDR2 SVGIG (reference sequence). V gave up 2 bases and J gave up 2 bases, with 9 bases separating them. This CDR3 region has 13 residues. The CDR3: CAWSLDNQETQYF. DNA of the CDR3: TGTGCCTGGAGTTTGGACAATCAAGAGACCCAGTACTTC.

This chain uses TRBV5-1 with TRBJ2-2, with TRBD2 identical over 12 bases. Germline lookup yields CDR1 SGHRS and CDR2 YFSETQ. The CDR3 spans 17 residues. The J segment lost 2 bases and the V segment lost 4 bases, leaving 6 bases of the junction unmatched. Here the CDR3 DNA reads TGCGCCAGCAGCGAGGGACTAGCGGGTTTAAACACCGGGGAGCTGTTTTTT. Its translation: CASSEGLAGLNTGELFF.

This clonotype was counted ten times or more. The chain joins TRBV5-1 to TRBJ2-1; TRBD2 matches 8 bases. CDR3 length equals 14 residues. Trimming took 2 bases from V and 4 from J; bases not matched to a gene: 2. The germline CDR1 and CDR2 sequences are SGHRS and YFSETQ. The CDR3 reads CASSLAGAYNEQFF. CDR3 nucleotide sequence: TGCGCCAGCAGCTTAGCGGGAGCGTACAATGAGCAGTTCTTC.

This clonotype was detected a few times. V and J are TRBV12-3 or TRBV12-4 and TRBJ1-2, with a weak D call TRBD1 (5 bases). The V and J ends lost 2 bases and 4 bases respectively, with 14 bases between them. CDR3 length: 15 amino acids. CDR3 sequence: CASSLRPGLPYGYTF. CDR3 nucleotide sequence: TGTGCCAGCAGTTTAAGACCGGGACTGCCCTATGGCTACACCTTC.

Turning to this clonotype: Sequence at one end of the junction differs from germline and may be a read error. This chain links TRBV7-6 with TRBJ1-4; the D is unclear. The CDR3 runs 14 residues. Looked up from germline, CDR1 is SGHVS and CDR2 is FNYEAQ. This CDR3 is CERRLEEDNEKMFF. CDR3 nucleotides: TGTGAAAGAAGATTAGAAGAAGATAATGAAAAAATGTTTTTT. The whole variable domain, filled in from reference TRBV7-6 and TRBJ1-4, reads GAGVSQSPRYKVTKRGQDVALRCDPISGHVSLYWYRQALGQGPEFLTYFNYEAQQDKSGLPNDRFSAERPEGSISTLTIQRTEQRDSAMYRCERRLEEDNEKMFFGSGTQLSVL.

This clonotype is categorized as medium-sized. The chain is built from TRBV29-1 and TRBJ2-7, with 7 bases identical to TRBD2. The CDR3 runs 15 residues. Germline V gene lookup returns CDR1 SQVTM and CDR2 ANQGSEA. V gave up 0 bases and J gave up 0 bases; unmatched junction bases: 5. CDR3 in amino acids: CSVEDPRTSSYEQYF. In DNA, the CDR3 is TGCAGCGTTGAAGATCCCCGGACTAGCTCCTACGAGCAGTACTTC.

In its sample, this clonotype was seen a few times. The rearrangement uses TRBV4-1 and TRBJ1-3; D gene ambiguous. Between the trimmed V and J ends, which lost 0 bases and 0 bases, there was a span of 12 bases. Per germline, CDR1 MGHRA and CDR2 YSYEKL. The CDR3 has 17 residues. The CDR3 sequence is CASSQDPTRDSGNTIYF. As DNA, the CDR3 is TGCGCCAGCAGCCAAGACCCAACGCGCGACTCTGGAAACACCATATATTTT.

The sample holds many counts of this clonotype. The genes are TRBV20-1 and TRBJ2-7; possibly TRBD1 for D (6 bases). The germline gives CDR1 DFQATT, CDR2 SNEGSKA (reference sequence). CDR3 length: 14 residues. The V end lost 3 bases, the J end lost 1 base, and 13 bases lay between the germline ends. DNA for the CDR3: TGCAGTGCTAGTGGCAGGGGTGGATCCTACGAGCAGTACTTC. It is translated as CSASGRGGSYEQYF.

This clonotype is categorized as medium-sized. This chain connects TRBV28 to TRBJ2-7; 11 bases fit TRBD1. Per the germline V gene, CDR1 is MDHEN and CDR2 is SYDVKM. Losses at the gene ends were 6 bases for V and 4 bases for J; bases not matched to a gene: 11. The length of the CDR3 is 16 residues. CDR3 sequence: CASSPMDRGRWYEQYF. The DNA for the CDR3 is TGTGCCAGCAGCCCCATGGACAGGGGGCGCTGGTACGAGCAGTACTTC. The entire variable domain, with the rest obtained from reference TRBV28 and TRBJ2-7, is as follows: DVKVTQSSRYLVKRTGEKVFLECVQDMDHENMFWYRQDPGLGLRLIYFSYDVKMKEKGDIPEGYSVSREKKERFSLILESASTNQTSMYLCASSPMDRGRWYEQYFGPGTRLTVT.

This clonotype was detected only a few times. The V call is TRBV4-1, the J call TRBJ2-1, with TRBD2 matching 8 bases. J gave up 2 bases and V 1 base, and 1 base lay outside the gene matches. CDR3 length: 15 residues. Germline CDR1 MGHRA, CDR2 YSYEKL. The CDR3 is CASSQAGGTYNEQFF. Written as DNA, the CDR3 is TGCGCCAGCAGCCAAGCGGGAGGGACCTACAATGAGCAGTTCTTC.

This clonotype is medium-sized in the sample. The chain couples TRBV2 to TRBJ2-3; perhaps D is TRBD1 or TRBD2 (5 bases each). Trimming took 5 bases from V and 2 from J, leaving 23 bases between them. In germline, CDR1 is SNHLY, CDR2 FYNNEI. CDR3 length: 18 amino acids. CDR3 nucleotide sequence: TGTGCCAGCAGTACCTTCCCCCTGGGGGTTAGCTACACAGATACGCAGTATTTT. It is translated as CASSTFPLGVSYTDTQYF.